These 7 T cell receptor beta chains were all obtained from the same sample, sequenced in a study of blood T cell repertoires in COVID-19. Generated by immunoSEQ multiplex PCR, the TCRdb table keeps only in-frame clones and is missing some. The sample carries around 120,000 clones, about nine tenths recorded once. Sequencing was performed on peripheral blood. The source is a woman aged 65 to 85 with acute or convalescent COVID-19.

This clone has just a few counts. CDR3 loop: CAWSPGYGYTF. CDR3 in DNA: TGTGCCTGGAGCCCGGGATATGGCTACACCTTC. The rearrangement joins TRBV30 to TRBJ1-2, with unresolved D. The CDR3 loop spans 11 amino acids. From germline, CDR1 is GTSNPN and CDR2 SVGIG (reference sequence). Trimming removed 3 bases from V and 5 bases from J, with 7 bases in between.

This clone was detected once. The rearrangement uses TRBV11-2 and TRBJ2-7, with 9 bases lining up with TRBD2. The CDR3 totals 16 residues. Germline lookup yields CDR1 SGHAT and CDR2 FQNNGV. V lost 0 bases, J lost 6 bases, and 9 bases stayed unmatched. In DNA, the CDR3 is TGTGCCAGCAGCTTAGATCTGGCGGGGGGGCGAGGCGAGCAGTACTTC. It codes for CASSLDLAGGRGEQYF.

The chain combines TRBV7-8 with TRBJ1-1; maybe TRBD1 (5 bases). The germline gives CDR1 SGHVS, CDR2 FQNEAQ. This CDR3 contains 13 residues. V was pared by 3 bases and J by 3 bases, with 8 bases between. CDR3 region: CASSFTGDTEAFF. The CDR3 region has the DNA TGTGCCAGCAGCTTTACGGGGGACACTGAAGCTTTCTTT.

The chain joins TRBV6-5 to TRBJ1-1; D unclear. This CDR3 region has 13 residues. CDR1 MNHEY and CDR2 SVGAGI come from the germline V gene. Trimming cost V 2 bases and J 5 bases, with 9 bases left between them. CDR3 coding DNA: TGTGCCAGCAGTTACATGGGCGGGACTGAAGCTTTCTTT. Amino acid sequence: CASSYMGGTEAFF.

The CDR3 DNA sequence: TGTGCCAGCAGCGCGTACAGGGATGAGAATGAGCAGTTCTTC. Amino acid sequence: CASSAYRDENEQFF. This chain joins TRBV7-3 and TRBJ2-1; perhaps TRBD1 as D (6 bases). This CDR3 is built from 14 residues. Germline loops: CDR1 SGHTA, CDR2 FQGTGA. The V and J ends lost 5 bases and 7 bases respectively, with 15 bases between them.

CDR3 in DNA: TGTGCCAGTAGTTCAGAGGGGAGGGGGTCGGACACCGGGGAGCTGTTTTTT. It yields the protein CASSSEGRGSDTGELFF. The chain joins TRBV19 to TRBJ2-2, with D possibly being TRBD2 (7 bases). This CDR3 has 17 amino acids. Trimming pared 5 bases from V and 3 bases from J, leaving 19 bases between. Germline V lookup: CDR1 LNHDA, CDR2 SQIVND (reference sequence).

This chain uses TRBV30 with TRBJ2-7; D might be TRBD1 (7 bases). CDR1 is GTSNPN and CDR2 is SVGIG in the germline V gene (reference sequence). Trimming cost V 5 bases and J 4 bases, with 15 bases left between them. The CDR3 loop spans 13 amino acids. The CDR3 loop reads CAWQGGSRYEQYF. CDR3 bases: TGTGCCTGGCAGGGGGGCTCGAGGTACGAGCAGTACTTC.